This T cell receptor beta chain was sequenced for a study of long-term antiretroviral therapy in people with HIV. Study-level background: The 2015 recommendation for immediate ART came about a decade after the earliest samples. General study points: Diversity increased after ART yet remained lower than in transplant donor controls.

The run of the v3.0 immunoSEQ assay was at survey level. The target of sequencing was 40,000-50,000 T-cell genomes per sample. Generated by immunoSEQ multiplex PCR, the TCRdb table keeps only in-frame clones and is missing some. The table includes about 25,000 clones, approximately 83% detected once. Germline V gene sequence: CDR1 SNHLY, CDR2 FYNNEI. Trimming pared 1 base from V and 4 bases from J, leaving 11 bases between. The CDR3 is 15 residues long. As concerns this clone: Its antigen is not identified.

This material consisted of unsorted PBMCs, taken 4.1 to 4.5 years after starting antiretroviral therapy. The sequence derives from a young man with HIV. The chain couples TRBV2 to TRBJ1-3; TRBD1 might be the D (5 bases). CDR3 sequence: CASSEETASGNTIYF. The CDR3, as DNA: TGTGCCAGCAGTGAAGAGACAGCTTCGGGAAACACCATATATTTT.